The clone carrying this T cell receptor (beta chain) was found many times. Its cognate antigen is unknown. This sample stems from a study of blood T cells in healthy people across ages. Overall study: About one barcoded beta molecule per two T cells was the capture yield of template switching.

It was with a sample-barcoded 5' primer and a J-beta primer mix that a second PCR of roughly 7 to 12 cycles was run. The template-switch adaptor was a 5' adaptor with 12 random nucleotides. It tagged each cDNA molecule. Per-sample output comprised a minimum of 2.5 million paired-end reads containing CDR3. TCRdb fed the 5' RACE reads into MiXCR, producing one record per CDR3 protein. The sample carries approximately 770,000 distinct CDR3 sequences, 58% recorded once. Findings and limits, study-wide: It was found that TCR beta diversity correlated strongly with the percentage of naive T cells.

Trimming cost V 1 base and J 0 bases, with 15 bases left between them. Per the germline V gene, CDR1 is DFQATT and CDR2 is SNEGSKA (reference sequence). The CDR3 totals 16 residues. The rearrangement uses TRBV20-1 and TRBJ1-2; the D is unclear. The receptor was derived from a young man in good health. Sequencing used blood. The chain's CDR3 is CSARVPGLGSNYGYTF. CDR3 DNA: TGCAGTGCTAGAGTACCGGGTCTGGGGTCTAACTATGGCTACACCTTC.